This T cell receptor beta chain was documented in a study of control samples from healthy donors and cancer patients (dated by TCRdb to the early 2020s). The library was generated by the immunoSEQ multiplex PCR assay. This immuneACCESS table, as held by TCRdb, lists in-frame sequences with V and J called but not all clones. Of the missing ones, under half trace to an unresolved V gene in checked studies; the others have no known cause. The sample data list around 140,000 clones, and roughly 90% of these were observed just once. Approximately 2.2% of the sample belongs to the ten largest clones. Note on this clone: Its antigen is currently not known. Base quality data are lacking; no much larger clone is found one base away.

The specimen was blood. The TCR originated in a woman aged 45-60 years in good health.

The CDR3 protein: CASSSRGGYTF. The nucleotides are TGTGCCAGCAGTTCTAGGGGAGGCTACACCTTC. The chain is encoded by TRBV12-3 or TRBV12-4 joined to TRBJ1-2, with a tentative D gene TRBD1 over 5 matching bases. The cysteine opens and the phenylalanine closes a CDR3 of 11 amino acids. The kept DNA is CDR3 alone, 33 bases in frame from the first base. At the junction V is shortened by 4 bases and J by 8 bases, with 8 bases in between.